The entry below describes one T cell receptor beta chain. This sample is drawn from a study of blood T cell repertoires in COVID-19. Study-level information: The United States, Italy and Spain provided the acute and convalescent COVID-19 samples.

The V gene's germline CDR1 is SEHNR and CDR2 FQNEAQ (reference sequence). The CDR3 runs to 13 residues. V was clipped by 5 bases and J by 9 bases, with 16 bases between them. In the original analysis: Amplification from reference gene primers served as the basis for estimated nucleated cell counts. Measured with immunoSEQ multiplex PCR; TCRdb has only the in-frame clones, and not every one. That table furnishes V, J and clone size, whereas the DNA furnished D and trimming. The table records under 250,000 clones, about 91% of them present only once. Study members were between roughly 18 and 100 years old and lived in 20 to 30 US regions. Participant-given clinical history determined each cohort assignment.

The TCR comes from a woman aged 25 to 45 with acute COVID-19. This rearrangement joins TRBV7-9 to TRBJ2-5, with D tentatively TRBD2 (5 bases). The sequenced sample consisted of PBMCs or T cells enriched from blood (not recorded which). In nucleotides, the CDR3 is TGTGCCAGCAGCGCGACTGCGGGCGCGCCCCAGTACTTC. Encoded protein: CASSATAGAPQYF.